This TCR beta chain was sequenced for a study of identical twins. Study conclusions and caveats: Cord blood beta clonotypes that were abundant carried fewer insertions, and memory repertoires showed no such trend. Models predicted too little out-of-frame TCR alpha sharing in monozygotic twins. Findings came from cross-sectional statistics, without long-term follow-up of donors.

TCRdb independently ran MiXCR on the 5' RACE reads; one entry per CDR3 protein. The sample records a few hundred thousand distinct CDR3 sequences, around 20% being singletons. Trimming cost V 2 bases and J 10 bases; bases outside gene matches: 8. The CDR3 consists of 15 residues. This clonotype was counted ten times or more. Its antigen is not identified. Healthy Caucasians, and only they, were the donors. The genes are TRBV12-3 or TRBV12-4 and TRBJ2-1; 10 bases align to TRBD2. The source of this sequence is a man aged 50-59 years in good health. Sequencing input: naive T cells sorted from blood. The CDR3 region has the DNA TGTGCCAGCAGTTTATCTTCTAGCGGGGGCACAGAGCAGTTCTTC. Translation gives CASSLSSSGGTEQFF.